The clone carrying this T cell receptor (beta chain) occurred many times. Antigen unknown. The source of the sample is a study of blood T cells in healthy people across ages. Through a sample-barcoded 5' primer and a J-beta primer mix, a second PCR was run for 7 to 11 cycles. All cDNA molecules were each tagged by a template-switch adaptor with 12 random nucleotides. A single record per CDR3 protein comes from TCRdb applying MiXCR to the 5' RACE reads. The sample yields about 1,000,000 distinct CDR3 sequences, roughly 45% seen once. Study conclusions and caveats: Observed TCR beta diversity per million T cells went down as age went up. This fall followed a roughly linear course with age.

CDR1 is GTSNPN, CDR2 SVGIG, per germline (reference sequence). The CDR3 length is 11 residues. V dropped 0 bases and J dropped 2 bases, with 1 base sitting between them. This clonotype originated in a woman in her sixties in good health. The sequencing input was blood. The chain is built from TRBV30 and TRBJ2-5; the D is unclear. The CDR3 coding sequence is TGTGCCTGGAGTGTACAAGAGACCCAGTACTTC. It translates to CAWSVQETQYF.